This entry features one TCR beta chain sequence. Which antigen it targets is not known. Base-call qualities are not available, and no considerably larger clone is one nucleotide away. The data originate from a study of persistence of HIV-infected CD4 T cells (TCRdb year 2020). For the study in its entirety: Suppressive ART had been received by participants for a median of about eight years. Peripheral blood samples of up to about 180 mL were collected at multiple time points, except for a couple of participants, who underwent leukapheresis at a single time point. The study isolated CMV- and HIV-1 Gag-responding CD4+ T cells from ART-treated individuals to examine antigen-driven clonal expansion of HIV-1-infected cells. The clonality of all cells in each sorted population was measured by TCRbeta sequencing, and the clonality of infected cells was measured by proviral sequencing. In the cross-participant TCR cluster analysis, 8 participants were included for CMV and roughly 7 participants were included for Gag.

At the junction V is shortened by 3 bases and J by 4 bases, with 16 bases in between. From a lookup of the germline V gene (reference sequence), CDR1 and CDR2 are GTSNPN and SVGIG. CDR3 length: 14 amino acids, cysteine to phenylalanine. CDR3 DNA only is kept here, 42 bases in frame from base 1. The immunoSEQ hsTCRB assay version 4 in survey mode was used to sequence TCRbeta repertoires from genomic DNA. For TCRbeta sequencing, genomic DNA was diluted to 10 ng/uL, and up to about 1 ug was used per sample. The paper's processing steps were these. ImmunoSeq Analyzer 3.0 was used for analysis of TCRbeta data, and diversity was computed on productive nucleotide rearrangements. Using the Immunarch R package, the improved Chao index served to estimate lower-bound TCR diversity and the Gini coefficient served to estimate clonality. Nucleotide rearrangements that differed but encoded the same CDR3beta amino acid sequence were counted as separate clonotypes. Differential abundance analysis identified TCRbeta sequences significantly enriched in antigen-responding cells relative to anti-CD3/anti-CD28-activated cells. GLIPH2 clustered TCRs by predicted peptide-MHC specificity, both within individual participants and across merged participant data sets. Entries here come from immuneACCESS through TCRdb and include only in-frame sequences with V and J called. Some clones fail to appear in such tables; in the studies checked, an unresolved V gene covers under half of the shortfall, and the cause of the remainder is unknown. From that table come the V and J calls and clone size; the DNA was used to work out D and trimming. The sample includes about 25,000 clones, with less than 85% observed a single time. The ten most abundant clones make up about 1.7% of the sample.

Summary of the overall study and its limitations: Antigen-responding cells were enriched for expanded CDR3beta sequences that were degenerate, which suggests that CD4+ responses to CMV and Gag underwent convergent selection. Restriction of bulk TCR analyses to the rare CMV-responding cells that actually carried HIV-1 proviruses was not possible. Only a small number of individuals took part in the study, and the range of antigens tested was limited. Within the same sorted populations, TCR oligoclonality correlated with proviral oligoclonality. Significantly lower TCRbeta richness was observed in CMV- and Gag-responding cells than in anti-CD3/anti-CD28-responding cells, and higher oligoclonality was observed in CMV-responding cells than in CD3/CD28-stimulated and Gag-responding cells.

The intended sense of this specimen's treatment or condition label: suppressive antiretroviral therapy. Cells were stimulated with a pool of overlapping HIV-1 Gag 15-mer peptides at 1 ug per peptide per mL. CD4+ T cells that responded were sorted based on upregulation of both CD40 ligand and CD69. Participants were HIV-1-infected adults who started suppressive ART during chronic infection. For at least 4 years, participants had undetectable plasma HIV-1 RNA, below 50 copies/mL. To be included, a participant needed positive CMV serology and a CD4+ T cell count above 400 cells/uL. Before stimulation, PBMCs were isolated using density centrifugation and depleted of CD8+ T cells. CD8-depleted PBMCs were stimulated for about 19 hours with anti-CD28/CD49d costimulation, CD40-blocking antibody and enfuvirtide to prevent new infections. Cells were sorted on a Beckman Coulter MoFlo Legacy or XDP sorter, with propidium iodide excluding dead cells. For samples with more than one million cells, genomic DNA was extracted with the QIAamp DNA Mini Kit, and for all other samples the Quick-DNA Microprep Kit was used.

The specimen was CD4+ T cells sorted from PBMCs after approximately 19-hour stimulation, collected from a patient who received antiretroviral therapy. Per the publication, the cell subset or site label means: CD40L+CD69+ CD4 T cells responding to HIV-1 Gag peptides. The sequence was collected from an adult man with HIV who was CMV-seropositive. The V and J segments used are TRBV30 and TRBJ2-7, and perhaps TRBD2 as D gene, on 6 matching bases. The CDR3 region has the sequence CAWSRLTGVYEQYF. The DNA sequence reads TGTGCCTGGAGCCGCCTGACGGGGGTTTACGAGCAGTACTTC.